This T cell receptor (beta chain) stems from a study of CXCR3-negative and CXCR3-positive naive CD8 T cells. Germline V gene data show CDR1 as SNHLY and CDR2 as FYNNEI. This CDR3 region has 14 residues. General study results and limits: Similar TRBV-TRBJ gene usage was seen in naive CXCR3-negative and CXCR3-positive cells, but not in memory cells. Fresh PBMCs went into most assays, and CXCR3 expression partly declined after cryopreservation. Naive cells with CXCR3 showed TRB CDR3s that were more hydrophobic than those in CXCR3-negative naive cells.

Libraries of TRB cDNA were made by 5' RACE and carried UMIs. From its re-call of the 5' RACE reads, TCRdb lists each CDR3 protein once, without DNA. This table lists roughly 100,000 distinct CDR3 sequences. In the case of this clonotype: Its antigen is unknown.

The CD45RO-CCR7+CD27+CD95- phenotype denoted naive CD8+ T cells. Material for sequencing was naive CXCR3+ CD8+ T cells from blood. Subset defined: CD45RO-CCR7+CD27+CD95- naive CD8+ T cells expressing CXCR3 (TNR3+). The receptor was derived from a human donor in good health. Some clones in this sample may be carry-over from other donors' samples. The rearrangement uses TRBV2 and TRBJ2-2. CDR3 sequence: CASRQHANTGELFF.